This entry concerns a single T cell receptor (beta chain). Its antigen is as yet unknown. Germline CDR1 reads SQVTM; CDR2 reads ANQGSEA. This CDR3 is 14 amino acids long. Trimming removed 0 bases from V and 8 bases from J; junction bases left unmatched: 5. MiXCR, applied by TCRdb to the reads, yields one record per CDR3 protein. The table includes about 400,000 distinct CDR3 sequences, roughly a third detected once. This sample is drawn from a study of T cell repertoires in cytomegalovirus infection. Study-wide background: Based on public TCR beta signatures, there were indications of CMV infection and of a matching HLA type. Study-level findings and limits: Cumulated frequencies of public TCR beta families served to identify carriers of CMV plus the relevant HLA. In two of eight donors, the top clonotype was HLA-C-restricted CMV-specific.

The chain employs TRBV29-1 and TRBJ2-1; TRBD2 matches 9 bases. The sequences come from cultured PBMCs, collected from culture after CMV antigen stimulation. The TCR originated in a human donor in good health (CMV status not recorded). Some clones in this sample may be carry-over from other donors' samples. The CDR3, as DNA: TGCAGCGTTGAAGAGCCGGGACTAGCCCATGAGCAGTTCTTC. It encodes CSVEEPGLAHEQFF.